This T cell receptor beta chain was recovered during a study of T cells in women clearing cervical HPV infection. On the study more broadly: Only a few women had HLA typing results available.

Profiling relied on immunoSEQ multiplex PCR, and the TCRdb table lists in-frame clones only, not all of them. The repertoire table contains tens of thousands of clones. Of note for this clone: Its antigen is as yet unknown.

Study-level results: Timing of associations relative to infection is unclear; T-cell subsets were not isolated.

The sample taken for sequencing was blood buffy coat. The sequence was collected from a woman between 18 and 70 years old with a cervical HPV16 infection that either progressed to CIN3+ or cleared (not recorded which).

CDR3 DNA, as far as it was read: TGTGCTAGTGGTTTGGTACAGGGGGAA. Translation gives CASGLVQGE. The full-length CDR3 reads as CASGLVQGEAFF. V and J are TRBV12-5 and TRBJ1-1; 7 bases map to TRBD1. The missing CDR3 end, 3 residues past where the read stops, is filled in from the germline J gene. Germline lookup yields CDR1 LGHNT and CDR2 FRNRAP. CDR3 size: 12 residues.